The table lists the clone carrying this TCR beta chain with many counts. Its antigen is unknown. The authors built TCR beta libraries using iRepertoire HTBI primers and Arm-PCR of CDR3 regions. TCRdb reprocessed the multiplex PCR reads via MiXCR and lists one record per CDR3 protein. This table has 700,000 or so distinct CDR3 sequences, around 32% appearing once. This entry comes from a study of regulatory T cells in long-lasting Graves disease. Time point meaning: persistent/refractory GD, antithyroid drugs over 5 years with positive TRAb. There was RNA extracted from PBMCs, and the TCR library was made from it. Points from the study as a whole: Sharing of public clonotypes was greater in persistent patients (more than 2,500) than in new patients (966). Persistent Graves' disease cases displayed lower TCR diversity than newly diagnosed ones. Sample size was small, which may have lowered accuracy.

The CDR3 has 12 amino acids. Deletions cut 1 base from V and 11 bases from J, with 11 bases between. The germline V gene encodes CDR1 SGHAT and CDR2 FQNNGV. The sample consisted of peripheral blood mononuclear cells (PBMCs), taken when the disease was refractory, from a patient treated with antithyroid drugs. The TCR originated in a female donor with Graves disease. The rearrangement uses TRBV11-2 and TRBJ1-1; D remains unclear. The CDR3 region is CASSLVEVGAFF. The CDR3 bases are TGTGCCAGCAGCTTAGTCGAGGTCGGGGCTTTCTTT.